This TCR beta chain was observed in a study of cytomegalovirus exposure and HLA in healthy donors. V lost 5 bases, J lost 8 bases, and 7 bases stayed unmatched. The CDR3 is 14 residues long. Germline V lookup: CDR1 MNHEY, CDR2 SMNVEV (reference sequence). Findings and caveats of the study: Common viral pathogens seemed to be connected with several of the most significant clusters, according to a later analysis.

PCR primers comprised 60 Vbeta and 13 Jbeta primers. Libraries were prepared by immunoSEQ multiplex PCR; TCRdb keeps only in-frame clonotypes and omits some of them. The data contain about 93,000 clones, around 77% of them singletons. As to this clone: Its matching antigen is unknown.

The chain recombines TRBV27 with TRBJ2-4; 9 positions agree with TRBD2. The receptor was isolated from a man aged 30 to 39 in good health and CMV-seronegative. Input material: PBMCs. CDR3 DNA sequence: TGTGCCAGCAGTCCTCTAGCGGGATTTGACATTCAGTACTTC. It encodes CASSPLAGFDIQYF.